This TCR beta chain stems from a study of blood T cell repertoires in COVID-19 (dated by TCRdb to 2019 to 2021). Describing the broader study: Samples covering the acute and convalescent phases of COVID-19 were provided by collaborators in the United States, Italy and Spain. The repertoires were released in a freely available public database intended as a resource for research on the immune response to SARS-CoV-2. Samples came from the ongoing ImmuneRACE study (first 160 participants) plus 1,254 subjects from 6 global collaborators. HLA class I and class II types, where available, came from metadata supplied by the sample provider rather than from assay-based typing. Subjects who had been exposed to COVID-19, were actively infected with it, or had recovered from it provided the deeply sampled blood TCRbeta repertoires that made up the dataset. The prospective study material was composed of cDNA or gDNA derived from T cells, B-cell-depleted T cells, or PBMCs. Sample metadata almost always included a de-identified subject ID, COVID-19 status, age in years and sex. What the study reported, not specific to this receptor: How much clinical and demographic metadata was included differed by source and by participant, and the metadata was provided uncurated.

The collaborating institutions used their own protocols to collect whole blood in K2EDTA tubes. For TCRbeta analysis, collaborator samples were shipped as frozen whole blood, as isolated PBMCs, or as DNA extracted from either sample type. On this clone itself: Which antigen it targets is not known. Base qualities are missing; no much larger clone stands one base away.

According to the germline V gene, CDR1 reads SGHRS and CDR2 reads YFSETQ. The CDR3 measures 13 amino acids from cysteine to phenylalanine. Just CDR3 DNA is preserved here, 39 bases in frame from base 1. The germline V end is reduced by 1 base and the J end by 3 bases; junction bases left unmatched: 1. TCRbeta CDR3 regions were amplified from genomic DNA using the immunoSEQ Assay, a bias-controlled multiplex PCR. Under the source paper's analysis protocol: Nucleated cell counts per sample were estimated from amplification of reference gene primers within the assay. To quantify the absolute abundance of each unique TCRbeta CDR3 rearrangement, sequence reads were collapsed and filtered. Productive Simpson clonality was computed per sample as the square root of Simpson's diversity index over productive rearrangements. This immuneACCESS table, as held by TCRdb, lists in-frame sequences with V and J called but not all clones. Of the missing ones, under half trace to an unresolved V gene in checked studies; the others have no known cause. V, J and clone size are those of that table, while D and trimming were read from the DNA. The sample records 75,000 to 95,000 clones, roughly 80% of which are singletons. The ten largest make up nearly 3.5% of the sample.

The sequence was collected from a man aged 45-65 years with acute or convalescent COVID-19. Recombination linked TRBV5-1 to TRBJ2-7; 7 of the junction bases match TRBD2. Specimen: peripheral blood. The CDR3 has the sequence CASSLTGGYEQYF. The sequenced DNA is TGCGCCAGCAGCTTGACGGGGGGCTACGAGCAGTACTTC.